This T cell receptor (beta chain) came from a study of neurological immune-mediated disorders. CDR3 length: 15 amino acids. Germline V gene data show CDR1 as MGHRA and CDR2 as YSYEKL. V gave up 4 bases and J gave up 3 bases; unmatched junction bases: 9. TCRdb reprocessed the 5' RACE reads via MiXCR and lists one record per CDR3 protein. The table has fewer than 90,000 distinct CDR3 sequences, 10% seen once. The sample's time point: longitudinal time-point 1 (baseline). The study's findings and limits: The absence of any CDR3 amino acid sequence shared by expanded clones across subjects suggests that repertoires were private in all groups.

This clonotype was observed at least ten times. The antigen remains undetermined. The J gene is TRBJ2-7, the V gene TRBV4-1, with 7 positions matching TRBD2. The sample was PBMCs. The source of this sequence is a man aged 25-45 years in good health. The CDR3 DNA reads as TGCGCCAGCAGCCCCACTCCCGGGACTAACTACGAGCAGTACTTC. This encodes CASSPTPGTNYEQYF.